Below are 12 T cell receptor beta chains sequenced from a single sample in a study of blood T cell repertoires in COVID-19. Sequencing was performed with immunoSEQ multiplex PCR; in TCRdb, only in-frame clones are kept and a portion is missing. This repertoire shows about 150,000 clones, roughly 87% found once; its top ten account for about 4%. Material for sequencing was PBMCs or T cells enriched from blood (not recorded which). These receptors originate from a woman aged 35 to 49 who had been exposed to COVID-19.

The chain couples TRBV7-2 to TRBJ1-3, with 8 bases matching TRBD1. V shed 5 bases and J 0 bases; nucleotides not matched to a gene: 6. There are 16 residues in the CDR3. Germline-derived CDR1 and CDR2 are SGHTA and FQGNSA. CDR3 protein: CASSVGQVGSGNTIYF. In DNA, the CDR3 is TGTGCCAGCAGCGTGGGACAGGTCGGCTCTGGAAACACCATATATTTT.

This clone appeared once. The chain combines TRBV20-1 with TRBJ1-1, with D unclear. Germline V gene sequence: CDR1 DFQATT, CDR2 SNEGSKA (reference sequence). V was shortened by 3 bases and J by 0 bases, with 11 bases between the two germline ends. The CDR3 consists of 14 residues. DNA of the CDR3: TGCAGTGCTAGTTCCCAGCGGCTGAACACTGAAGCTTTCTTT. This gives the protein CSASSQRLNTEAFF.

The chain employs TRBV4-3 and TRBJ2-7, with no clear D. CDR1 LGHNA and CDR2 YSLEER come from the germline V gene. V lost 0 bases and J 3 bases, leaving 9 bases between the germline ends. The CDR3 covers 14 residues. The CDR3 here is CASSQDYGYYEQYF. The DNA of the CDR3 is TGCGCCAGCAGCCAAGATTACGGTTACTACGAGCAGTACTTC.

V usage is TRBV6-1 and J usage is TRBJ2-3; TRBD2 aligns across 9 bases. V shed 4 bases and J 6 bases; nucleotides not matched to a gene: 11. CDR1 is MNHNS, CDR2 SASEGT, per germline. The CDR3 is made up of 16 amino acids. The CDR3 sequence: CASSVGTSSRRDTQYF. The CDR3 bases are TGTGCCAGCAGTGTGGGGACTAGCAGCCGCCGGGATACGCAGTATTTT.

V is TRBV2 and J is TRBJ2-5; 8 nucleotides align to TRBD2. The germline CDR1 and CDR2 sequences are SNHLY and FYNNEI. J gave up 0 bases and V 6 bases, and 18 bases lay outside the gene matches. There are 19 residues in the CDR3. The DNA for the CDR3 is TGTGCCAGCAGGCCCCCCTTGTTGAGCGGGGGACCGTACCAAGAGACCCAGTACTTC. This sequence encodes CASRPPLLSGGPYQETQYF.

This clone was picked up one time. The chain joins TRBV11-2 to TRBJ1-3, with TRBD1 identical over 9 bases. CDR3 length equals 18 residues. J gave up 3 bases and V 5 bases, and 14 bases lay outside the gene matches. Germline CDR1 and CDR2: SGHAT and FQNNGV. This chain's CDR3 is CASSRQPGQGLGGNTIYF. The CDR3 region has the DNA TGTGCCAGCAGCCGCCAACCGGGACAGGGATTGGGTGGAAACACCATATATTTT. Full variable domain (outside the CDR3, taken from reference TRBV11-2 and TRBJ1-3): EAGVAQSPRYKIIEKRQSVAFWCNPISGHATLYWYQQILGQGPKLLIQFQNNGVVDDSQLPKDRFSAERLKGVDSTLKIQPAKLEDSAVYLCASSRQPGQGLGGNTIYFGEGSWLTVV.

The chain couples TRBV27 to TRBJ2-7; unclear D gene. Trimming pared 4 bases from V and 2 bases from J, leaving 15 bases between. This CDR3 is built from 15 residues. The germline gives CDR1 MNHEY, CDR2 SMNVEV (reference sequence). The chain's CDR3 is CASSYLETPAYEQYF. In DNA form, the CDR3 reads TGTGCCAGCAGTTACCTGGAGACGCCCGCCTACGAGCAGTACTTC.

V is TRBV7-2 and J is TRBJ2-5; TRBD1 might be the D (6 bases). Germline lookup yields CDR1 SGHTA and CDR2 FQGNSA. With 3 bases removed from V and 3 bases from J, the gap between germline ends came to 11 bases. This CDR3 spans 14 amino acids. CDR3 loop: CASSFSGQKETQYF. The CDR3, as DNA: TGTGCCAGCAGCTTTTCAGGACAGAAAGAGACCCAGTACTTC.

The chain employs TRBV4-1 and TRBJ2-1; 7 nucleotides match TRBD2. Germline trimming cut 0 bases from V and 9 bases from J; bases unmatched to any gene: 8. Germline-derived CDR1 and CDR2 are MGHRA and YSYEKL. This CDR3 comprises 15 residues. The CDR3 bases are TGCGCCAGCAGCCAAGACGGTGGCGGGAGATCTGAGCAGTTCTTC. As protein: CASSQDGGGRSEQFF.

This clone was recorded once. The chain has TRBV2 and TRBJ2-3; 9 bases map to TRBD1. The germline CDR1 and CDR2 sequences are SNHLY and FYNNEI. The ends lost 8 bases at V and 2 bases at J; junction bases unmatched: 2. The CDR3 loop spans 13 amino acids. The CDR3 nucleotides are TGTGCCAGCGGGACAGGGCACACAGATACGCAGTATTTT. Protein sequence: CASGTGHTDTQYF.

The chain carries TRBV4-2 and TRBJ2-1; D perhaps matches TRBD2 (5 bases). With 0 bases removed from V and 8 bases from J, the gap between germline ends came to 14 bases. Germline values: CDR1 LGHNA, CDR2 YNFKEQ. This CDR3 has 15 residues. The CDR3: CASSQDSGIGDEQFF. The CDR3 DNA is TGTGCCAGCAGCCAAGATTCGGGGATTGGCGATGAGCAGTTCTTC.

This clone was seen a single time. V usage is TRBV21-1 and J usage is TRBJ1-3. TRBV21-1 is noted as a pseudogene. This CDR3 contains 17 residues. Here the CDR3 reads CASSTSFTGRPGNTIYF. As DNA, the CDR3 is TGTGCCAGCAGCACATCGTTTACCGGGAGGCCTGGAAACACCATATATTTT.